In this sample, the clone carrying this T cell receptor (beta chain) turned up many times. The antigen is undetermined. RNA transcripts served as the template for amplifying TCR beta CDR3 regions. HTBI primers were the set used in a first-round RT-PCR of the TCR CDR3. In TCRdb, the multiplex PCR reads were re-called with MiXCR into one record per CDR3 protein. The table records hundreds of thousands of distinct CDR3 sequences, about a sixth of them present only once. The data stem from a study of T cells in Graves' hyperthyroidism and ophthalmopathy. Findings of the study overall: Most thyroid clonotypes expanded above 0.001 were also detected in blood.

The V and J ends lost 4 bases and 4 bases respectively, with 8 bases between them. Looked up from germline, CDR1 is KGHDR and CDR2 is SFDVKD. This CDR3 spans 13 amino acids. This sequence was found in a woman under 40 with Graves' hyperthyroidism. The specimen sequenced was blood. The chain links TRBV24-1 to TRBJ2-3; possibly TRBD1 or TRBD2 for D (5 bases each). CDR3 in DNA: TGTGCCACCAGTGAGGGGGTCCCAGATACGCAGTATTTT. This gives the protein CATSEGVPDTQYF.